This T cell receptor beta chain was retrieved from a study of vaccination and CD4 T cells after COVID-19. The overall study: Convalescent donors: six male, four female; seven Caucasian, two Asian, one multiracial, two Hispanic.

The germline gives CDR1 KGHSH, CDR2 LQKENI. The CDR3 runs to 13 residues. The V end was cut by 4 bases, the J end by 2 bases, with 8 bases between. With regard to this clonotype: Antigen unknown.

Sequencing of DNA taken from cultured CD4+ T cells relied on the Oncomine TCR Beta short-read assay. The source of extracted genomic DNA was cultured CD4+ T cells. MiXCR, applied by TCRdb to the PCR reads, yields one record per CDR3 protein. The table shows 20,000 to 30,000 distinct CDR3 sequences, with roughly two thirds occurring only once. The treatment was: roughly nine-day PBMC culture with coronavirus spike peptide pools or control peptides (ViraFEST assay). The culture of 2 million to 2.5 million PBMCs per well included 9.5 to 10 IU/ml IL-2 and 9.5 to 10 ug/ml peptide pools. The sample in question was CD4+ T cells from blood, cultured in vitro, obtained after SARS-CoV-2 vaccination. The rearrangement joins TRBV18 to TRBJ2-5, with D perhaps matching TRBD1 or TRBD2 (5 bases each). This TCR was sampled from a human donor who received a COVID-19 vaccine. The CDR3 DNA sequence: TGTGCCAGCTCACGGGACGGACAAGAGACCCAGTACTTC. This encodes CASSRDGQETQYF.